Each of the 27 T cell receptor beta chains below was sequenced from the same sample in a study of blood T cell repertoires in COVID-19. Assay: immunoSEQ multiplex PCR; the TCRdb copy retains only in-frame clones and omits some. The table shows tens of thousands of clones, with around 80% occurring only once. Sequenced sample: peripheral blood. The receptor set was obtained from a man in his sixties or seventies with acute or convalescent COVID-19.

J is TRBJ2-7 and V is TRBV5-1, with D tentatively TRBD1 (7 bases). This CDR3 has 14 amino acids. V was pared by 3 bases and J by 3 bases, with 13 bases between. Per the germline V gene, CDR1 is SGHRS and CDR2 is YFSETQ. The CDR3 nucleotides are TGCGCCAGCAGCTCAGGGGGGATGGTCTACGAGCAGTACTTC. Translating gives CASSSGGMVYEQYF.

The chain carries TRBV28 and TRBJ2-1; TRBD2 agrees at 7 bases. The CDR3 is 15 residues long. Looked up from germline, CDR1 is MDHEN and CDR2 is SYDVKM. The junction had 10 bases not matched to a gene; V was cut back by 5 bases and J by 6 bases. CDR3 in amino acids: CASSLAARFGNEQFF. The CDR3 region has the DNA TGTGCCAGCAGTCTAGCGGCTCGGTTCGGCAATGAGCAGTTCTTC.

The genes are TRBV5-1 and TRBJ1-1; 7 nucleotides match TRBD1. The CDR3 totals 15 residues. Per the germline V gene, CDR1 is SGHRS and CDR2 is YFSETQ. Losses at the gene ends were 0 bases for V and 1 base for J; bases not matched to a gene: 3. For the CDR3, the DNA is TGCGCCAGCAGCTTGGGACAGGGAGGGAACACTGAAGCTTTCTTT. Translation gives CASSLGQGGNTEAFF.

This chain connects TRBV18 to TRBJ1-1, with no clear D. CDR3 length: 15 amino acids. From germline, CDR1 is KGHSH and CDR2 LQKENI. V was clipped by 1 base and J by 5 bases, with 14 bases between them. CDR3 sequence: CASSPLEARGTEAFF. In DNA, the CDR3 is TGTGCCAGCTCACCACTCGAGGCGCGGGGTACTGAAGCTTTCTTT.

V and J are TRBV7-2 and TRBJ2-7; 9 bases line up with TRBD2. There are 16 residues in the CDR3. CDR1 and CDR2 from the germline V gene are SGHTA and FQGNSA. Germline trimming cut 5 bases from V and 2 bases from J; bases unmatched to any gene: 10. CDR3 amino acids: CASSPRGVAGAYEQYF. Written as DNA, the CDR3 is TGTGCCAGCAGCCCTAGAGGGGTAGCGGGAGCCTACGAGCAGTACTTC. Full variable domain (remainder filled in from reference TRBV7-2 and TRBJ2-7): GAGVSQSPSNKVTEKGKDVELRCDPISGHTALYWYRQSLGQGLEFLIYFQGNSAPDKSGLPSDRFSAERTGGSVSTLTIQRTQQEDSAVYLCASSPRGVAGAYEQYFGPGTRLTVT.

The chain is built from TRBV6-5 and TRBJ1-1; D remains ambiguous. The length of the CDR3 is 14 residues. Germline lookup yields CDR1 MNHEY and CDR2 SVGAGI. V shed 2 bases and J shed 6 bases, with 13 bases lying between them. In DNA form, the CDR3 reads TGTGCCAGCAGTTACACCCAAACTAGCCCTGAAGCTTTCTTT. Translated: CASSYTQTSPEAFF.

This clone came up once. The chain combines TRBV7-2 with TRBJ2-5; 7 nucleotides match TRBD1. The V segment lost 7 bases and the J segment 1 base; nucleotides outside the gene matches: 9. The CDR3 consists of 15 residues. Germline-derived CDR1 and CDR2 are SGHTA and FQGNSA. CDR3 coding DNA: TGTGCCAGCACTTGGGACAGACAGGCCCAAGAGACCCAGTACTTC. It yields the protein CASTWDRQAQETQYF.

The rearrangement joins TRBV7-2 to TRBJ1-2; D is undetermined. The germline V gene has CDR1 SGHTA and CDR2 FQGNSA. Trimming removed 1 base from V and 1 base from J, with 7 bases in between. The CDR3 is 14 residues long. CDR3 sequence reads: CASSLGGVNYGYTF. The CDR3 DNA reads as TGTGCCAGCAGCTTAGGGGGAGTTAACTATGGCTACACCTTC.

The gene calls are TRBV5-1 and TRBJ2-3; D unclear. CDR3 length: 14 amino acids. Per germline, CDR1 SGHRS and CDR2 YFSETQ. The ends were cut back, 6 bases at V and 4 bases at J, with 15 bases in the middle. CDR3 nucleotide sequence: TGCGCCAGCAAGCTCCGACCAGAGGCAGATACGCAGTATTTT. This sequence encodes CASKLRPEADTQYF.

With respect to this clone: The sample carries other DNA sequences with the same CDR3. The V and J genes are TRBV29-1 and TRBJ2-7; 7 bases align to TRBD2. From germline, CDR1 is SQVTM and CDR2 ANQGSEA. Trimming cost V 3 bases and J 4 bases; bases outside gene matches: 15. This CDR3 comprises 16 residues. This chain's CDR3 is CSVEAGGGSSVYEQYF. The CDR3 DNA reads TGCAGCGTTGAGGCGGGCGGCGGGAGCTCCGTATACGAGCAGTACTTC.

This rearrangement joins TRBV19 to TRBJ1-4; 8 nucleotides align to TRBD1. CDR3 length: 14 amino acids. Looked up from germline, CDR1 is LNHDA and CDR2 is SQIVND (reference sequence). V lost 5 bases, J lost 5 bases, and 4 bases stayed unmatched. The CDR3 here is CASSHRGANEKLFF. CDR3 bases: TGTGCCAGTAGTCACAGGGGGGCGAATGAAAAACTGTTTTTT.

In this sample, this clone turned up once. The chain is built from TRBV9 and TRBJ1-2; 7 positions match TRBD1. The CDR3 loop spans 14 amino acids. V shed 0 bases and J 3 bases; nucleotides not matched to a gene: 2. Germline V CDR1 and CDR2: SGDLS, YYNGEE. The CDR3 is CASSVGQGDYGYTF. DNA of the CDR3: TGTGCCAGCAGCGTAGGACAGGGCGACTATGGCTACACCTTC.

The chain combines TRBV18 with TRBJ2-7, with a weak D call TRBD1 (5 bases). Germline CDR1 and CDR2: KGHSH and LQKENI. CDR3 length: 13 residues. V shed 4 bases and J shed 2 bases, with 9 bases lying between them. The CDR3 DNA is TGTGCCAGCTCACTTTCAGGGACCTACGAGCAGTACTTC. Protein sequence: CASSLSGTYEQYF.

The chain uses TRBV5-6 and TRBJ1-4; 7 positions agree with TRBD1. Trimming cost V 2 bases and J 5 bases; bases outside gene matches: 3. CDR1 and CDR2 from the germline V gene are SGHDT and YYEEEE. The CDR3 length is 14 residues. In DNA, the CDR3 is TGTGCCAGCAGCTTACCAGGGGGGAATGAAAAACTGTTTTTT. This codes for CASSLPGGNEKLFF.

A few counts support this clone. The gene calls are TRBV12-3 or TRBV12-4 and TRBJ1-2; tentative D call: TRBD1 (6 bases). V lost 5 bases and J lost 6, with 13 bases in between. This CDR3 is 13 amino acids long. The chain's CDR3 is CASSEQGTDGYTF. CDR3 bases: TGTGCCAGCAGTGAGCAGGGGACGGATGGCTACACCTTC.

The CDR3 bases are TGTGCCAGCAGTTACGAGGATGAGCAGTTCTTC. It encodes CASSYEDEQFF. The rearrangement uses TRBV6-5 and TRBJ2-1; D ambiguous. This CDR3 is built from 11 residues. The V gene's germline CDR1 is MNHEY and CDR2 SVGAGI. Trimming took off 2 bases at V and 8 bases at J, with 4 bases between the two ends.

J is TRBJ1-4 and V is TRBV6-5; D remains ambiguous. The CDR3 extends over 14 amino acids. CDR1 MNHEY and CDR2 SVGAGI come from the germline V gene. V shed 6 bases and J shed 0 bases, with 8 bases lying between them. Here the CDR3 reads CASSDGSTNEKLFF. Written as DNA, the CDR3 is TGTGCCAGCAGCGACGGGTCAACTAATGAAAAACTGTTTTTT.

This chain links TRBV7-9 with TRBJ1-5, with TRBD1 identical over 7 bases. The CDR3 has 15 residues. The J segment lost 4 bases and the V segment lost 1 base, leaving 4 bases of the junction unmatched. Germline V gene sequence: CDR1 SEHNR, CDR2 FQNEAQ (reference sequence). In DNA, the CDR3 is TGTGCCAGCAGCTTAGGGACAGGAGGTAATCAGCCCCAGCATTTT. Its translation: CASSLGTGGNQPQHF.

This chain joins TRBV10-3 and TRBJ1-1; D is unclear. The CDR3 covers 14 residues. V lost 2 bases, J lost 1 base, and 8 bases lay in between. Looked up from germline, CDR1 is ENHRY and CDR2 is SYGVKD. The DNA of the CDR3 is TGTGCCATCAGTGAGGAGGCAGCGAACACTGAAGCTTTCTTT. Protein product: CAISEEAANTEAFF.

The rearrangement links TRBV28 to TRBJ2-4, with a possible D match to TRBD2 (6 bases). Germline V gene sequence: CDR1 MDHEN, CDR2 SYDVKM. V was pared by 5 bases and J by 0 bases, with 11 bases between. The CDR3 has 15 residues. This CDR3 reads CASSEEGPAKNIQYF. DNA for the CDR3: TGTGCCAGCAGTGAGGAGGGCCCAGCCAAAAACATTCAGTACTTC.

This clone was seen only once. The chain combines TRBV11-2 with TRBJ1-1, with D perhaps matching TRBD1 (6 bases). Germline V gene lookup returns CDR1 SGHAT and CDR2 FQNNGV. Trimming took 3 bases from V and 0 from J, leaving 11 bases between them. The CDR3 extends over 15 amino acids. The CDR3 here is CASSLGALLNTEAFF. CDR3 DNA sequence: TGTGCCAGCAGCTTGGGGGCGCTATTGAACACTGAAGCTTTCTTT.

This chain's CDR3 is CASSTVPGQALFDFVAFF. The CDR3, as DNA: TGTGCCAGCAGTACAGTCCCGGGACAGGCACTGTTTGACTTCGTGGCTTTCTTT. The chain has TRBV6-2 or TRBV6-3 and TRBJ1-1; 8 bases align to TRBD1. CDR1 is MNHEY, CDR2 SVGEGT, per germline. The CDR3 length is 18 residues. The V segment lost 5 bases and the J segment 11 bases; nucleotides outside the gene matches: 25.

The J gene is TRBJ1-1, the V gene TRBV10-3; 11 nucleotides line up with TRBD1. The CDR3 length is 13 residues. CDR1 and CDR2 (germline): ENHRY, SYGVKD. J lost 3 bases, V lost 8 bases, and 2 bases had no gene match. CDR3 residues: CAIWGQGDTEAFF. The CDR3 DNA reads as TGTGCCATCTGGGGACAGGGGGACACTGAAGCTTTCTTT.

The chain joins TRBV15 to TRBJ2-7, with D maybe TRBD1 (6 bases). The CDR3 runs 14 residues. CDR1 and CDR2 from the germline V gene are LNHNV and YYDKDF (reference sequence). Trimming removed 0 bases at V and 2 bases at J, with 8 bases between. The CDR3 DNA is TGTGCCACCAGCAGAGACCAGGGGACCTACGAGCAGTACTTC. It specifies CATSRDQGTYEQYF.

The CDR3 nucleotides read TGTGCCATCAGTGAAAAGGGTCAGGGCGGCTACACCTTC. Protein: CAISEKGQGGYTF. This sequence joins TRBV10-3 and TRBJ1-2, with D perhaps matching TRBD1 (5 bases). Trimming left V 3 bases short and J 8 bases short, with 13 bases between. This CDR3 is 13 amino acids long. Germline V gives CDR1 ENHRY, CDR2 SYGVKD.

J is TRBJ1-1 and V is TRBV7-2; D gene ambiguous. Trimming cost V 0 bases and J 5 bases, with 10 bases left between them. CDR1 is SGHTA, CDR2 FQGNSA, per germline. There are 14 residues in the CDR3. The CDR3 DNA is TGTGCCAGCAGCTTAGCGAGGGAGGGAACTGAAGCTTTCTTT. Its translation: CASSLAREGTEAFF.

The chain uses TRBV6-1 and TRBJ1-2; 10 positions match TRBD1. The germline gives CDR1 MNHNS, CDR2 SASEGT. This CDR3 has 16 amino acids. Trimming removed 4 bases from V and 3 bases from J; junction bases left unmatched: 8. The DNA of the CDR3 is TGTGCCAGCAGTGGTAACCGGGACAGGGGATACTATGGCTACACCTTC. This translates into CASSGNRDRGYYGYTF.